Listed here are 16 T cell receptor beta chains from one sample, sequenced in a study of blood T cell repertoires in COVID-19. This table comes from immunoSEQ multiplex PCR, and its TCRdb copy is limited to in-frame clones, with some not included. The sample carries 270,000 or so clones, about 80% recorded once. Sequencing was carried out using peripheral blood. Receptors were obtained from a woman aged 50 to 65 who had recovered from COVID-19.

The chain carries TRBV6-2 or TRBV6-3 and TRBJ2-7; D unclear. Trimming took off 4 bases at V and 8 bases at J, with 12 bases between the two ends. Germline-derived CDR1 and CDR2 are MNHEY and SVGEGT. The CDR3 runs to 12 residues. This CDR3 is CASSSGLIQQYF. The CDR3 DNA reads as TGTGCCAGCAGTTCTGGCCTTATCCAGCAGTACTTC.

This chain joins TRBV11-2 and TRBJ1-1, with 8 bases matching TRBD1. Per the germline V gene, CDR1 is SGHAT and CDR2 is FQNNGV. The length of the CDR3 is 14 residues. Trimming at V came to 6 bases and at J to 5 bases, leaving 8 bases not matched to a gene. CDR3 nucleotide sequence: TGTGCCAGCAGTTGGAGCAGGGGGCGGACTGAAGCTTTCTTT. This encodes CASSWSRGRTEAFF.

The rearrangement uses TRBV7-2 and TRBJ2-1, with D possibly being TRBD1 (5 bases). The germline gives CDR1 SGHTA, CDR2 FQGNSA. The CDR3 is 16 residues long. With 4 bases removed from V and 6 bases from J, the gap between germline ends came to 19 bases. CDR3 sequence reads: CASSSRQTPASNEQFF. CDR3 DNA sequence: TGTGCCAGCAGCTCGAGACAGACCCCGGCGAGCAATGAGCAGTTCTTC. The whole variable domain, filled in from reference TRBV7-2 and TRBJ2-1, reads GAGVSQSPSNKVTEKGKDVELRCDPISGHTALYWYRQSLGQGLEFLIYFQGNSAPDKSGLPSDRFSAERTGGSVSTLTIQRTQQEDSAVYLCASSSRQTPASNEQFFGPGTRLTVL.

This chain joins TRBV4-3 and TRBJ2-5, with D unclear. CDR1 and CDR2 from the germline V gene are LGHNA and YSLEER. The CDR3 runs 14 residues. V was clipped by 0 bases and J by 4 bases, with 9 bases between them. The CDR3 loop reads CASSQDRTRETQYF. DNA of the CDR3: TGCGCCAGCAGCCAAGATCGTACGAGAGAGACCCAGTACTTC.

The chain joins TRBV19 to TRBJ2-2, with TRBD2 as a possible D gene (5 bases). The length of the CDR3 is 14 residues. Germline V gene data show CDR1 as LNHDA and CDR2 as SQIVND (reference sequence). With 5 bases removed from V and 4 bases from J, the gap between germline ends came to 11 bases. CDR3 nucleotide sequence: TGTGCCAGTAGTTCCCGGGATCTCACCGGGGAGCTGTTTTTT. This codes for CASSSRDLTGELFF.

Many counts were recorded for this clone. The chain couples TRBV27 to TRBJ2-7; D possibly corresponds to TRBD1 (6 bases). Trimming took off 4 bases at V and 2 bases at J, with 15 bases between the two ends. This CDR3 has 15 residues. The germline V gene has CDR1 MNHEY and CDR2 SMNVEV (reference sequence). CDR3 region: CASSSGTGRPYEQYF. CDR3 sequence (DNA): TGTGCCAGCAGTTCGGGAACAGGGAGACCCTACGAGCAGTACTTC.

Here the CDR3 DNA reads TGTGCCAGCTCGATTATAGGACTAGCGGGAGGTCGTACCGGGGAGCTGTTTTTT. Protein: CASSIIGLAGGRTGELFF. The rearrangement uses TRBV18 and TRBJ2-2; 14 bases are a match to TRBD2. The CDR3 contains 18 residues. CDR1 KGHSH and CDR2 LQKENI come from the germline V gene. The junction had 11 bases not matched to a gene; V was cut back by 6 bases and J by 5 bases.

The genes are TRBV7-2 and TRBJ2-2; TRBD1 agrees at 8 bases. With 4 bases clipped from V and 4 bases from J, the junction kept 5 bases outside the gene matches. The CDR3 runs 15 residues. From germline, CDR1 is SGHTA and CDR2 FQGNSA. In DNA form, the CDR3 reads TGTGCCAGCAGCTCCGGACAGGGAACCACCGGGGAGCTGTTTTTT. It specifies CASSSGQGTTGELFF.

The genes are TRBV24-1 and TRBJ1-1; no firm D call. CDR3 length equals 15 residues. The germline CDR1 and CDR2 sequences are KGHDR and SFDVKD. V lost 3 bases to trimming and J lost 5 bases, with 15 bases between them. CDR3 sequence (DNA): TGTGCCACCAGTGATGCGGGGATCGGTGAAACTGAAGCTTTCTTT. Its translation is CATSDAGIGETEAFF.

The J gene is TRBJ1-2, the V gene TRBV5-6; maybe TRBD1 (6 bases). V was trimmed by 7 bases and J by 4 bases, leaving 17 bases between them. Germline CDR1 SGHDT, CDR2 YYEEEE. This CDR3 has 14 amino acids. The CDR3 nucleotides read TGTGCCAGCCGGGCCAGGGGCAGCCTCTATGGCTACACCTTC. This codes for CASRARGSLYGYTF.

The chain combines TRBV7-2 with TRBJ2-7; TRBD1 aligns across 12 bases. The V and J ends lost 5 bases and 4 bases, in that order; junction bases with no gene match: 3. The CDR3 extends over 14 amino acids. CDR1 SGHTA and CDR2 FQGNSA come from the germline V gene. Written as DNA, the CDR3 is TGTGCCAGCAGCCGGGGACAGGGGGCGTACGAGCAGTACTTC. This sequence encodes CASSRGQGAYEQYF. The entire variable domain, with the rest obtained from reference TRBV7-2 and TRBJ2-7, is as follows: GAGVSQSPSNKVTEKGKDVELRCDPISGHTALYWYRQSLGQGLEFLIYFQGNSAPDKSGLPSDRFSAERTGGSVSTLTIQRTQQEDSAVYLCASSRGQGAYEQYFGPGTRLTVT.

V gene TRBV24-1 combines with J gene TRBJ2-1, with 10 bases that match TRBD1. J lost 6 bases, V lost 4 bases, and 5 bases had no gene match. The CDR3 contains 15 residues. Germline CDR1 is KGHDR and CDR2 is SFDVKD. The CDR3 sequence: CATSERQGALNEQFF. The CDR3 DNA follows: TGTGCCACCAGTGAGAGACAGGGGGCCCTCAATGAGCAGTTCTTC.

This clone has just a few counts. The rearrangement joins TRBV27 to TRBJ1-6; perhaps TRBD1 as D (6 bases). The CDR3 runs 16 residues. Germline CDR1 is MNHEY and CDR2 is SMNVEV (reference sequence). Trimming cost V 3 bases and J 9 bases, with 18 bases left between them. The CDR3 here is CASSFFSRTAPSPLHF. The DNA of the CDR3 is TGTGCCAGCAGTTTTTTTTCTAGGACAGCACCTTCACCCCTCCACTTT.

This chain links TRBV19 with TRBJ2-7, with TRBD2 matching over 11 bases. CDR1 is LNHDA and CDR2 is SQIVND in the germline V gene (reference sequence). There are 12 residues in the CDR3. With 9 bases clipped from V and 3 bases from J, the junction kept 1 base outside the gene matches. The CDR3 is CASGTSGYEQYF. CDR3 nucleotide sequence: TGTGCCAGCGGGACTAGCGGCTACGAGCAGTACTTC.

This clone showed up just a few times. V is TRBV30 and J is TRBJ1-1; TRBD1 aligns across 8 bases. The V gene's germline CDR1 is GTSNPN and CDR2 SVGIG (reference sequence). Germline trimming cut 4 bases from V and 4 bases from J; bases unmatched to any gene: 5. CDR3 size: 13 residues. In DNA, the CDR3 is TGTGCCTGGACCTTCGACAGGGGCACTGAAGCTTTCTTT. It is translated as CAWTFDRGTEAFF.

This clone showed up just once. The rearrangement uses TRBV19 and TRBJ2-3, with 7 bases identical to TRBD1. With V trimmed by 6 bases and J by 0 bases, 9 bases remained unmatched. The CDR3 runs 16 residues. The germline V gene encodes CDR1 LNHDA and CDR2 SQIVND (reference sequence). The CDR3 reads CASRSWTGISTDTQYF. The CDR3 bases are TGTGCCAGTAGGTCTTGGACAGGAATTAGCACAGATACGCAGTATTTT.